This entry is about one T cell receptor beta chain. The data were obtained in a study of blood T cell repertoires in COVID-19. In the study overall: T cells, B-cell-depleted T cells, or PBMCs provided the cDNA or gDNA that served as material.

Looked up from germline, CDR1 is SGHTA and CDR2 is FQGNSA. V lost 5 bases to trimming and J lost 8 bases, with 15 bases between them. The CDR3 is made up of 14 amino acids. Repertoires were generated with immunoSEQ multiplex PCR, while TCRdb's copy carries only in-frame clones and drops some. The data contain roughly 280,000 clones, 88% of them singletons. The TCR originated in a woman aged 25 to 39 with COVID-19, enrolled during active disease. Sequenced material: peripheral blood. V gene TRBV7-2 combines with J gene TRBJ1-4; D might be TRBD1 (6 bases). The CDR3 region has the DNA TGTGCCAGCAGCCATCTGGGGGCGGCAGAAAAACTGTTTTTT. Its translation: CASSHLGAAEKLFF.